The sequence of this T cell receptor beta chain was determined in a study of yellow fever vaccine responses in identical twins. Study results and limitations: Twins reportedly mounted vaccine T cell responses that seemed partly convergent, partly personalized.

TCRdb itself ran the RT-PCR reads through MiXCR, one entry per CDR3 protein. Seen here are under 20,000 distinct CDR3 sequences, 65% to 75% observed once, and the top ten hold about 2.2%. This clonotype was picked up a small number of times. The antigen is unknown. Germline loops: CDR1 MRHNA, CDR2 SNTAGT. This CDR3 is 14 amino acids long. V was clipped by 3 bases and J by 2 bases, with 11 bases between them. The gene calls are TRBV6-4 and TRBJ2-7; D is uncertain. The sequence came from a woman aged 18-29 years who received the yellow fever vaccine. This specimen consisted of T cells from blood (PBMCs), unsorted or a sorted subset (not recorded which), obtained before or after yellow fever vaccination (not recorded which). The CDR3 reads CASSEGQEPYEQYF. CDR3 nucleotides: TGTGCCAGCAGTGAGGGTCAGGAGCCCTACGAGCAGTACTTC.